This TCR beta chain came from a study of cytomegalovirus exposure and HLA in healthy donors. The primer mix had 60 Vbeta and 13 Jbeta primers. Here immunoSEQ multiplex PCR was the method, and the copy in TCRdb shows in-frame clones only, minus some. The sample carries approximately 110,000 clones, about 73% recorded once. V lost 5 bases, J lost 2 bases, and 15 bases lay in between. The CDR3 extends over 15 amino acids. CDR1 and CDR2 from the germline V gene are SGHTA and FQGTGA. The source is a woman aged 40 to 50 in good health and CMV-seronegative. The sample comprised PBMCs. The V call is TRBV7-3, the J call TRBJ2-5, with D maybe TRBD2 (7 bases). CDR3 protein: CASSLGGAGQETQYF. The CDR3, as DNA: TGTGCCAGCAGCCTAGGGGGGGCGGGTCAAGAGACCCAGTACTTC.